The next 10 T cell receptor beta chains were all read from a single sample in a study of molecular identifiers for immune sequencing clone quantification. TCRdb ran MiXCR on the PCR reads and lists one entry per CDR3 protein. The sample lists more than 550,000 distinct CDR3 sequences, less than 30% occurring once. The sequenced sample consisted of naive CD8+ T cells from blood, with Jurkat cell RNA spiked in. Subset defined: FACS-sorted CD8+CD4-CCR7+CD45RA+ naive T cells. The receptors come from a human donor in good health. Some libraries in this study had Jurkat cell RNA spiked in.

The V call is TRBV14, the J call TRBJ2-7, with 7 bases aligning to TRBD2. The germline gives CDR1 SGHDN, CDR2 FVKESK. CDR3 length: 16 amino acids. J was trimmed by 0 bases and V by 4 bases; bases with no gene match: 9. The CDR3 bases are TGTGCCAGCAGCCCTTTTTGCGGGAGAACCTCCTACGAGCAGTACTTC. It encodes CASSPFCGRTSYEQYF. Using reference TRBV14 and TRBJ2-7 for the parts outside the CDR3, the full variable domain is EAGVTQFPSHSVIEKGQTVTLRCDPISGHDNLYWYRRVMGKEIKFLLHFVKESKQDESGMPNNRFLAERTGGTYSTLKVQPAELEDSGVYFCASSPFCGRTSYEQYFGPGTRLTVT.

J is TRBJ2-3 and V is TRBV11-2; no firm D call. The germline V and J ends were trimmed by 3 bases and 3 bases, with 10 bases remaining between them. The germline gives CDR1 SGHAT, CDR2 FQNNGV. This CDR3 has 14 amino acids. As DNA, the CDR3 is TGTGCCAGCAGCTTCTTTCCGGAGACAGATACGCAGTATTTT. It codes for CASSFFPETDTQYF.

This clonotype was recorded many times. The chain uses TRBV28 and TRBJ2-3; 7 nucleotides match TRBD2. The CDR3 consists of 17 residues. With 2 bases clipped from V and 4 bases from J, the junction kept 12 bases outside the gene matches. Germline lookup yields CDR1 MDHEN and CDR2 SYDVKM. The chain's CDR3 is CASSLPPSGRGPDTQYF. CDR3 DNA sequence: TGTGCCAGCAGTTTACCTCCTAGCGGAAGGGGACCAGATACGCAGTATTTT.

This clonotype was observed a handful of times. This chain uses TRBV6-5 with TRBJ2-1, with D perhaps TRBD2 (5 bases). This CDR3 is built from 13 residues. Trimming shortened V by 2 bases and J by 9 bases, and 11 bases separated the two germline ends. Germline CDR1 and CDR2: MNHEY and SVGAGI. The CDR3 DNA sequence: TGTGCCAGCAGTTACGTCCAGGCGGGTGAGCAGTTCTTC. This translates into CASSYVQAGEQFF.

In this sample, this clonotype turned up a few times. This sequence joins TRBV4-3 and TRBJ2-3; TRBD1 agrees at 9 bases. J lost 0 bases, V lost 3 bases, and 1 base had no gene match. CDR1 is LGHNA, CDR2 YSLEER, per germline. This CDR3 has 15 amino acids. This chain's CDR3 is CASSQGTGSTDTQYF. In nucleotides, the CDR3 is TGCGCCAGCAGCCAGGGGACAGGGAGCACAGATACGCAGTATTTT.

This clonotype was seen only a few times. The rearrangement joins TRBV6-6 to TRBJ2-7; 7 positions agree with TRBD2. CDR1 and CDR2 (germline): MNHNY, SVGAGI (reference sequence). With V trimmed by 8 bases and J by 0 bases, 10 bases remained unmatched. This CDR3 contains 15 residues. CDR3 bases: TGTGCCAGCGGAAACAGCGGGATGAGCTCCTACGAGCAGTACTTC. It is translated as CASGNSGMSSYEQYF.

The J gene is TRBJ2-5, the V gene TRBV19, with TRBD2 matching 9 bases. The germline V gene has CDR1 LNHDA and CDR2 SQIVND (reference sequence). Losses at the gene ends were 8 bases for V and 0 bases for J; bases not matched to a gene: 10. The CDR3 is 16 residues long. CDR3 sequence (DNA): TGTGCCAGTCGCCCGGGCGGGGGGGGGTACCAAGAGACCCAGTACTTC. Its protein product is CASRPGGGGYQETQYF.

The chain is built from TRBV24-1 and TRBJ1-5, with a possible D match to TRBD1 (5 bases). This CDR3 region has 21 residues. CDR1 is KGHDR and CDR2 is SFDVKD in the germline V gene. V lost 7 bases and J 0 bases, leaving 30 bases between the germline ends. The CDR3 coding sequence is TGTGCCACCAGACGGTCCGCCGGACAAGGCTACCCCGCATATAGCAATCAGCCCCAGCATTTT. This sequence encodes CATRRSAGQGYPAYSNQPQHF.

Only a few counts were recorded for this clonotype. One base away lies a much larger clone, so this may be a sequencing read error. DNA for the CDR3: TGTGACAGCAGTTACTGGACAGGTATCTTGCATTTT. Protein: CDSSYWTGILHF. The chain is built from TRBV6-2 or TRBV6-3 and TRBJ1-5; 7 nucleotides agree with TRBD1. Germline V gene data show CDR1 as MNHEY and CDR2 as SVGEGT. The length of the CDR3 is 12 residues.

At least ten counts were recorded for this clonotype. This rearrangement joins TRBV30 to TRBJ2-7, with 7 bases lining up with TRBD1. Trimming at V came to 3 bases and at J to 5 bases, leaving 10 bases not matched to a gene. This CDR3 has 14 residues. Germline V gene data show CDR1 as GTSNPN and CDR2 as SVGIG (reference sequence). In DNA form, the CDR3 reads TGTGCCTGGAGCGCAGGCCAGGGGGTCCACGAGCAGTACTTC. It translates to CAWSAGQGVHEQYF.